This TCR beta chain was obtained from a study of CD8+ T cells in alopecia areata. This clone has a handful of counts. This sample's treatment: oral pan-JAK inhibitor, 5-10 mg twice daily. Sequencing used cDNA as its template, made by extracting RNA and reverse transcribing it. Libraries were prepared by immunoSEQ multiplex PCR; TCRdb keeps only in-frame clonotypes and omits some of them. Of over 150,000 clones detected, approximately 57% appear once; the ten largest clones hold 12% to 15%. The CDR3 runs 13 residues. Germline CDR1 MNHEY, CDR2 SVGAGI. The ends lost 4 bases at V and 7 bases at J; junction bases unmatched: 3.

The receptor's source is a human donor with alopecia areata. Material: CD4+ T cells sorted from blood, obtained at week 24, from a patient treated with tofacitinib. The chain is built from TRBV6-5 and TRBJ2-2, with 7 positions matching TRBD2. CDR3 sequence: CASSLGGNGELFF. The CDR3 nucleotides are TGTGCCAGCAGTTTGGGGGGGAACGGGGAGCTGTTTTTT.